This TCR beta chain was observed in a study of identifying expanded T cells in peripheral blood. There are 17 residues in the CDR3. The germline CDR1 and CDR2 sequences are LGHNT and FRNRAP. Unmatched junction bases numbered 9, after V lost 1 base and J lost 4 bases. Clones were sequenced by immunoSEQ multiplex PCR, and TCRdb holds only the in-frame ones, with some missing. This sample has 50,000 to 75,000 clones, with around 81% found just once. Study results and limitations: Variance in clone template counts between roughly 2-week samples significantly increased with total template count across all healthy donors.

During the collection period, no donor immune events like infections were recorded. About this clone: Its antigen is currently unknown.

J is TRBJ1-2 and V is TRBV12-5, with TRBD1 matching 10 bases. The receptor was derived from a person between 18 and 69 years old in good health. The sample taken for sequencing was blood. In DNA form, the CDR3 reads TGTGCTAGTGGTTTGGACACCAGACAGGGGGCTGTCTATGGCTACACCTTC. As protein: CASGLDTRQGAVYGYTF.